This T cell receptor (beta chain) emerged from a study of blood T cell repertoires in COVID-19. Overall study: Sources were T cells, B-cell-depleted T cells, or PBMCs; the material itself was cDNA or gDNA.

V trimming: 6 bases; J trimming: 9 bases; junction bases outside the gene matches: 13. The CDR3 is 15 amino acids. Germline V gene lookup returns CDR1 SGHVS and CDR2 FQNEAQ. Authors' processing steps: Amplifying reference gene primers gave estimates of nucleated cell counts. TCRdb's table, derived via immunoSEQ multiplex PCR, lists solely in-frame clones and lacks some. V, J and clone size were drawn from that table, and D and trimming were deduced from the DNA. Among 25,000 to 35,000 clones listed, roughly 85% were seen once. Sequencing used peripheral blood. The J gene is TRBJ2-1, the V gene TRBV7-8; TRBD1 agrees at 8 bases. The TCR comes from a man in his sixties with active COVID-19. The CDR3, as DNA: TGTGCCAGCAGTCGCGACAGGGGATCGGTGGGTGAGCAGTTCTTC. Its protein is CASSRDRGSVGEQFF.